This T cell receptor (beta chain) was captured by sequencing in a study of T cell repertoires in ileal Crohn's disease. Looking at the study overall: M6 samples are neoterminal ileum biopsies from postoperative colonoscopy.

About this clone itself: As yet, its antigen is unknown.

Study-wide results and caveats: Compared with CD4 T cells, sorted CD8 cells carried more expanded clones.

Sequenced by immunoSEQ multiplex PCR; TCRdb stores in-frame clones only, minus some. Here the sample spans approximately 10,000 clones, 79% being singletons. CDR1 and CDR2 from the germline V gene are SGHAT and FQNNGV. The V end was cut by 4 bases, the J end by 11 bases, with 11 bases between. The CDR3 consists of 11 residues. The sample's time point: neoterminal ileum biopsy at postoperative endoscopy, about 6 months after surgery. The sequenced sample was ileal tissue. The receptor's source is an adult with Crohn's disease. V gene TRBV11-2 combines with J gene TRBJ1-1; maybe TRBD1 (5 bases). CDR3 amino acids: CASSSGTAAFF. The DNA for the CDR3 is TGTGCCAGCAGCTCGGGGACTGCGGCTTTCTTT. The variable domain in full, completed from reference TRBV11-2 and TRBJ1-1, reads EAGVAQSPRYKIIEKRQSVAFWCNPISGHATLYWYQQILGQGPKLLIQFQNNGVVDDSQLPKDRFSAERLKGVDSTLKIQPAKLEDSAVYLCASSSGTAAFFGQGTRLTVV.